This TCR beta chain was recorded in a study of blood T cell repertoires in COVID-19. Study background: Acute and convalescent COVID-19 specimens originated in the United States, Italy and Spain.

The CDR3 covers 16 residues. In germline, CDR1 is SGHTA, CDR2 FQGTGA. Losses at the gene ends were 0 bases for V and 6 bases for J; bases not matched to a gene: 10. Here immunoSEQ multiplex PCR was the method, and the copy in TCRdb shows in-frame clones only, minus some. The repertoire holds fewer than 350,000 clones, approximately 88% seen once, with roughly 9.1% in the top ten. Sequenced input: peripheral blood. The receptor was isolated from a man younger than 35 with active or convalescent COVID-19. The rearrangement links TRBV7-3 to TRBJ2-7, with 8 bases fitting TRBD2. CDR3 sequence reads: CASSLTGLAGRGEQYF. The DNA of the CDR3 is TGTGCCAGCAGCTTAACGGGCCTAGCGGGCCGGGGCGAGCAGTACTTC.